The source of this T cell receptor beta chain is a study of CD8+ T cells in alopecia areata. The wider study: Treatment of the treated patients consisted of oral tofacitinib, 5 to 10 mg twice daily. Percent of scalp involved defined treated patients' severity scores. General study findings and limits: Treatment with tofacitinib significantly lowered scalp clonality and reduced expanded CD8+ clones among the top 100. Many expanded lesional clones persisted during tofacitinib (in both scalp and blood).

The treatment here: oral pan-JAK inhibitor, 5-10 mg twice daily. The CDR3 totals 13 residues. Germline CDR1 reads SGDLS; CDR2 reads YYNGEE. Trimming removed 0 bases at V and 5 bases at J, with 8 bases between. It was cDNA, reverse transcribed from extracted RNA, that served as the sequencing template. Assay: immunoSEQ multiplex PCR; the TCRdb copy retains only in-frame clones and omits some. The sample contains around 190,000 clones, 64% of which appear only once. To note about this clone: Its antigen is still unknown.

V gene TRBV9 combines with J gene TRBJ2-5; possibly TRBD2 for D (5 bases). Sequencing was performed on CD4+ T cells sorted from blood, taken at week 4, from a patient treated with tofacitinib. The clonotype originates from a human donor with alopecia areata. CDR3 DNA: TGTGCCAGCAGCGTAGTAAGCGGTGAGACCCAGTACTTC. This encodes CASSVVSGETQYF.